This entry lists 28 T cell receptor beta chains sequenced from one sample in a study of cytomegalovirus exposure and HLA in healthy donors. The PCR was carried out with 60 Vbeta primers and 13 Jbeta primers. Repertoires were generated with immunoSEQ multiplex PCR, while TCRdb's copy carries only in-frame clones and drops some. The sample lists over 150,000 clones; approximately 81% were seen once. Specimen: PBMCs. The receptors shown here come from a man between 18 and 35 years old in good health and CMV-seronegative.

This sequence joins TRBV6-5 and TRBJ1-5; D call uncertain. The CDR3 totals 9 residues. CDR1 MNHEY and CDR2 SVGAGI come from the germline V gene. V was shortened by 9 bases and J by 7 bases, with 4 bases between the two germline ends. CDR3 residues: CASGQPQHF. The CDR3 nucleotides read TGTGCCAGTGGCCAGCCCCAGCATTTT.

CDR3 protein: CASSLMGQDRDDYGYTF. CDR3 nucleotides: TGTGCCAGCAGCTTAATGGGACAGGACCGAGATGACTATGGCTACACCTTC. The V call is TRBV7-9, the J call TRBJ1-2; the match to TRBD1 covers 8 bases. The CDR3 sequence is 17 residues long. CDR1 and CDR2 from the germline V gene are SEHNR and FQNEAQ (reference sequence). V was pared by 2 bases and J by 3 bases, with 11 bases of the junction left unmatched.

The J gene is TRBJ2-1, the V gene TRBV5-1; the D is unclear. CDR3 length equals 13 residues. V was trimmed by 0 bases and J by 9 bases, leaving 10 bases between them. Germline lookup yields CDR1 SGHRS and CDR2 YFSETQ. CDR3 coding DNA: TGCGCCAGCAGCTTGGGAAACAAACCTGAGCAGTTCTTC. This gives the protein CASSLGNKPEQFF. Using reference TRBV5-1 and TRBJ2-1 for the parts outside the CDR3, the full variable domain is KAGVTQTPRYLIKTRGQQVTLSCSPISGHRSVSWYQQTPGQGLQFLFEYFSETQRNKGNFPGRFSGRQFSNSRSEMNVSTLELGDSALYLCASSLGNKPEQFFGPGTRLTVL.

The chain carries TRBV18 and TRBJ2-3; a possible D gene is TRBD2 (5 bases). The CDR3 extends over 14 amino acids. Trimming cost V 5 bases and J 5 bases, with 14 bases left between them. Per the germline V gene, CDR1 is KGHSH and CDR2 is LQKENI. Here the CDR3 DNA reads TGTGCCAGCTCAACCTCTATCCGGGGAGATACGCAGTATTTT. This sequence encodes CASSTSIRGDTQYF.

The chain has TRBV7-6 and TRBJ2-5; D may be TRBD2 (5 bases). Trimming left V 4 bases short and J 3 bases short, with 9 bases between. Germline V lookup: CDR1 SGHVS, CDR2 FNYEAQ. This CDR3 is built from 13 residues. The CDR3 reads CASSSPSKETQYF. In nucleotides, the CDR3 is TGTGCCAGCAGCTCGCCTAGCAAAGAGACCCAGTACTTC.

V is TRBV13 and J is TRBJ2-7; D perhaps matches TRBD1 (5 bases). CDR1 and CDR2 (germline): PRHDT, FYEKMQ (reference sequence). V was cut by 3 bases and J by 6 bases, with 27 bases left in between. The CDR3 contains 18 residues. The DNA of the CDR3 is TGTGCCAGCAGCTTGGGGCTTGGGCTAACGGTCGCTCCGGGCGAGCAGTACTTC. Amino acids: CASSLGLGLTVAPGEQYF.

The chain joins TRBV6-1 to TRBJ1-2, with a possible D match to TRBD1 (5 bases). V shed 3 bases and J shed 4 bases, with 15 bases lying between them. There are 15 residues in the CDR3. CDR1 is MNHNS and CDR2 is SASEGT in the germline V gene. CDR3 bases: TGTGCCAGCAGTGATGGGACTGGGGGGAGCTATGGCTACACCTTC. Translating it yields CASSDGTGGSYGYTF.

This chain uses TRBV29-1 with TRBJ2-1; TRBD1 is a possible D gene (5 bases). The CDR3 covers 12 residues. The germline V and J ends were trimmed by 1 base and 7 bases, with 8 bases remaining between them. Germline CDR1 is SQVTM and CDR2 is ANQGSEA. In nucleotides, the CDR3 is TGCAGCGTTGAAGGCAGGGCGAATGAGCAGTTCTTC. This sequence encodes CSVEGRANEQFF.

This chain joins TRBV7-6 and TRBJ2-1, with a possible D match to TRBD2 (6 bases). From germline, CDR1 is SGHVS and CDR2 FNYEAQ. Trimming removed 1 base from V and 8 bases from J, with 12 bases in between. The CDR3 spans 14 residues. Written as DNA, the CDR3 is TGTGCCAGCAGCTTAGTGGGAGGCCCGGATGAGCAGTTCTTC. This translates into CASSLVGGPDEQFF. Looking up the rest from reference TRBV7-6 and TRBJ2-1 gives the full variable domain: GAGVSQSPRYKVTKRGQDVALRCDPISGHVSLYWYRQALGQGPEFLTYFNYEAQQDKSGLPNDRFSAERPEGSISTLTIQRTEQRDSAMYRCASSLVGGPDEQFFGPGTRLTVL.

This CDR3 is CASSQDGRDYNEQFF. For the CDR3, the DNA is TGCGCCAGCAGCCAAGACGGGCGGGATTACAATGAGCAGTTCTTC. The rearrangement uses TRBV4-1 and TRBJ2-1; D possibly corresponds to TRBD2 (6 bases). The length of the CDR3 is 15 residues. Looked up from germline, CDR1 is MGHRA and CDR2 is YSYEKL. Between the trimmed V and J ends, which lost 0 bases and 4 bases, there was a span of 10 bases.

The V and J genes are TRBV27 and TRBJ1-4; the match to TRBD1 covers 8 bases. Germline loops: CDR1 MNHEY, CDR2 SMNVEV (reference sequence). V lost 3 bases, J lost 8 bases, and 8 bases stayed unmatched. This CDR3 comprises 15 residues. CDR3 sequence (DNA): TGTGCCAGCAGTTTGGGCAGGGGGCCTTACGAAAAACTGTTTTTT. It encodes CASSLGRGPYEKLFF.

This chain joins TRBV28 and TRBJ2-7; 9 nucleotides align to TRBD1. There are 14 residues in the CDR3. J was trimmed by 5 bases and V by 6 bases; bases with no gene match: 8. Germline V gene sequence: CDR1 MDHEN, CDR2 SYDVKM. The CDR3 nucleotides read TGTGCCAGCAGGGGACAGGGAGGGGTGCACGAGCAGTACTTC. Translated, it gives CASRGQGGVHEQYF.

V and J are TRBV10-3 and TRBJ2-1; D not resolved. This CDR3 is 15 amino acids long. Germline loops: CDR1 ENHRY, CDR2 SYGVKD. V was shortened by 0 bases and J by 1 base, with 7 bases between the two germline ends. CDR3 residues: CAISESASSYNEQFF. The CDR3 DNA reads as TGTGCCATCAGTGAGTCGGCTTCATCCTACAATGAGCAGTTCTTC.

This clone is categorized as medium-sized. The CDR3 loop reads CASSYRRSGNTIYF. The CDR3 nucleotides read TGTGCCAGCAGTTACAGGCGGTCTGGAAACACCATATATTTT. V and J are TRBV6-5 and TRBJ1-3; D gene ambiguous. V was pared by 2 bases and J by 1 base, with 6 bases between. Germline CDR1 is MNHEY and CDR2 is SVGAGI. The CDR3 is made up of 14 amino acids.

The V and J genes are TRBV5-1 and TRBJ2-5, with 10 nucleotides matching TRBD2. Trimming cost V 3 bases and J 4 bases; bases outside gene matches: 6. The CDR3 totals 15 residues. The germline V gene encodes CDR1 SGHRS and CDR2 YFSETQ. CDR3 sequence (DNA): TGCGCCAGCAGCTCGTCTAGCGGGAGCGGAGAGACCCAGTACTTC. This sequence encodes CASSSSSGSGETQYF.

This clone was recorded once. A junction boundary mismatches the germline segment, possibly from a read error. The genes are TRBV7-9 and TRBJ1-4, with a weak D call TRBD1 (5 bases). In germline, CDR1 is SEHNR, CDR2 FQNEAQ (reference sequence). The CDR3 is made up of 16 amino acids. The CDR3 here is CSSSFPGQGSNEKLFF. The CDR3 coding sequence is TGTTCCAGCAGCTTCCCGGGTCAGGGATCTAATGAAAAACTGTTTTTT.

This clone was observed a handful of times. V is TRBV28 and J is TRBJ2-3; 7 positions agree with TRBD1. J was trimmed by 2 bases and V by 10 bases; bases with no gene match: 9. CDR1 is MDHEN and CDR2 is SYDVKM in the germline V gene. The CDR3 is 14 amino acids. The CDR3 bases are TGTGCCACGCATGAGGGGGCCTCCACAGATACGCAGTATTTT. Its translation is CATHEGASTDTQYF.

V gene TRBV7-9 combines with J gene TRBJ2-1, with 7 positions matching TRBD1. The CDR3 has 15 amino acids. V was pared by 0 bases and J by 10 bases, with 9 bases of the junction left unmatched. Germline values: CDR1 SEHNR, CDR2 FQNEAQ (reference sequence). CDR3 protein: CASSLAHTGADEQFF. The CDR3 coding sequence is TGTGCCAGCAGCTTAGCACACACAGGGGCGGACGAGCAGTTCTTC. The full variable domain, in which reference TRBV7-9 and TRBJ2-1 provide the parts outside the CDR3, is DTGVSQNPRHKITKRGQNVTFRCDPISEHNRLYWYRQTLGQGPEFLTYFQNEAQLEKSRLLSDRFSAERPKGSFSTLEIQRTEQGDSAMYLCASSLAHTGADEQFFGPGTRLTVL.

The chain has TRBV29-1 and TRBJ2-7, with 12 bases that match TRBD2. The CDR3 is 16 residues long. V dropped 4 bases and J dropped 6; count of bases not matched to a gene: 13. Germline CDR1 is SQVTM and CDR2 is ANQGSEA. CDR3 amino acids: CSVADHPGLAGIEQYF. CDR3 bases: TGCAGCGTTGCGGACCATCCAGGACTAGCGGGAATCGAGCAGTACTTC.

The chain's CDR3 is CSVVGVGQQSYNEQFF. In DNA form, the CDR3 reads TGCAGCGTTGTCGGTGTGGGCCAACAAAGCTACAATGAGCAGTTCTTC. The rearrangement uses TRBV29-1 and TRBJ2-1; D call uncertain. The CDR3 covers 16 residues. The V end was cut by 4 bases, the J end by 3 bases, with 19 bases between. The germline CDR1 and CDR2 sequences are SQVTM and ANQGSEA.

This chain joins TRBV5-6 and TRBJ1-2, with D uncertain. The length of the CDR3 is 18 residues. Germline CDR1 SGHDT, CDR2 YYEEEE. Deletions cut 1 base from V and 8 bases from J, with 27 bases between. As DNA, the CDR3 is TGTGCCAGCAGCTTGTATGGAATGAGCGACCGGGCGAGGGTAGGCTACACCTTC. Translation: CASSLYGMSDRARVGYTF.

The chain links TRBV9 to TRBJ1-4; D is undetermined. The germline V gene has CDR1 SGDLS and CDR2 YYNGEE. V lost 3 bases and J 4 bases, leaving 10 bases between the germline ends. CDR3 length: 14 residues. The chain's CDR3 is CASSERTVNEKLFF. CDR3 nucleotides: TGTGCCAGCAGCGAGCGGACGGTTAATGAAAAACTGTTTTTT.

The chain is built from TRBV7-9 and TRBJ2-7, with 8 nucleotides matching TRBD1. The CDR3 is made up of 14 amino acids. V lost 5 bases to trimming and J lost 1 base; unmatched junction nucleotides: 4. Germline values: CDR1 SEHNR, CDR2 FQNEAQ (reference sequence). The CDR3 sequence is CASSRGDRSYEQYF. The CDR3 DNA reads as TGTGCCAGCAGCCGAGGGGACAGGTCCTACGAGCAGTACTTC.

V and J are TRBV7-4 and TRBJ2-5; 10 bases match TRBD1. V trimming: 1 base; J trimming: 7 bases; junction bases outside the gene matches: 9. Germline lookup yields CDR1 SGHVT and CDR2 SQSDAQ. The length of the CDR3 is 16 residues. This chain's CDR3 is CASSLVGTGERMTQYF. The CDR3 DNA reads as TGTGCCAGCAGCTTAGTTGGGACAGGGGAGCGGATGACCCAGTACTTC.

The rearrangement joins TRBV6-1 to TRBJ1-2, with 12 bases that match TRBD1. Trimming cost V 3 bases and J 6 bases; bases outside gene matches: 5. The CDR3 has 15 amino acids. The germline V gene has CDR1 MNHNS and CDR2 SASEGT. The CDR3 is CASSEGTGGGNGYTF. The CDR3 DNA reads TGTGCCAGCAGTGAGGGGACAGGGGGCGGGAATGGCTACACCTTC.

V and J are TRBV28 and TRBJ2-2, with TRBD2 matching over 12 bases. CDR1 and CDR2 (germline): MDHEN, SYDVKM. V was pared by 6 bases and J by 2 bases, with 13 bases of the junction left unmatched. The CDR3 loop spans 19 amino acids. CDR3 DNA: TGTGCCAGCAGGGGCCCGATATCACTAGCGGGAGGAAACACCGGGGAGCTGTTTTTT. This codes for CASRGPISLAGGNTGELFF.

This rearrangement joins TRBV6-5 to TRBJ2-3; D is perhaps TRBD2 (7 bases). Germline V gene lookup returns CDR1 MNHEY and CDR2 SVGAGI. The length of the CDR3 is 15 residues. V was shortened by 2 bases and J by 8 bases, with 17 bases between the two germline ends. In DNA, the CDR3 is TGTGCCAGCAGTTACAAAGAGGGGAGGGGGGCTACGCAGTATTTT. Its protein product is CASSYKEGRGATQYF.

CDR3 loop: CASSVGRPQHF. The DNA for the CDR3 is TGTGCCAGCAGTGTCGGTCGGCCCCAGCATTTT. The rearrangement uses TRBV2 and TRBJ1-5; no clear D gene. This CDR3 contains 11 residues. V was cut by 4 bases and J by 9 bases, with 7 bases left in between. Looked up from germline, CDR1 is SNHLY and CDR2 is FYNNEI.